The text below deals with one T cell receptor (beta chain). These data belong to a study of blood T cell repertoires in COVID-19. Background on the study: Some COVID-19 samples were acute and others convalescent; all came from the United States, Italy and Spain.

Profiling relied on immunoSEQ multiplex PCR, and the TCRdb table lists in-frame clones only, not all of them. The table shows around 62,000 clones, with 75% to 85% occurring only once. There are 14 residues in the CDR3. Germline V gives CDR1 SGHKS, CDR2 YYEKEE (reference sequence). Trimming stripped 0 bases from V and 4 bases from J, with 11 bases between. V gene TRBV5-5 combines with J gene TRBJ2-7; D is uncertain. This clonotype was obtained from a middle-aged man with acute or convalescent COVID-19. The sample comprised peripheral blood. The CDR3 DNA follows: TGTGCCAGCAGCTTGGCACAGAATCCTTACGAGCAGTACTTC. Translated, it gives CASSLAQNPYEQYF.